This is a list of T cell receptor beta chains from one sample in a study of T cell responses to AZD1222 COVID-19 vaccine. Clones were read by immunoSEQ multiplex PCR, and TCRdb kept only the in-frame ones, dropping some. Of roughly 190,000 clones in the sample, just over 90% are singletons; the top ten hold 3.6%. Here the sequenced sample was peripheral blood, taken 28 days after the second dose of the MenACWY control vaccine. These receptors were obtained from an adult who received the MenACWY meningococcal vaccine as a control. CDR3s include the opening cysteine and the closing phenylalanine or tryptophan. The D gene is left open where the match is weak. For some rows the clone size is stated as once, few or many, or as a class when expanded; others skip it.

v_gene	d_gene	abundance	j_gene	CDR3nt	CDR3aa
TRBV7-2	NA	NA	TRBJ2-7	TGTGCCAGCAGCTTTTCCAGGGGCTCCTACGAGCAGTACTTC	CASSFSRGSYEQYF
TRBV18	NA	NA	TRBJ2-7	TGTGCCAGCTCACCACTGGACAGTTCGGGGGAGCAGTACTTC	CASSPLDSSGEQYF
TRBV4-2	TRBD1	NA	TRBJ1-2	TGTGCCAGCAGCCAAGGCGGACAGGGGGCAGTTGGCTACACCTTC	CASSQGGQGAVGYTF
TRBV5-1	TRBD2	NA	TRBJ2-7	TGCGCCAGCAGCTTGTTAAGGGAGCGGGAGACGAGAAACGAGCAGTACTTC	CASSLLRERETRNEQYF
TRBV4-2	NA	many	TRBJ1-2	TGTGCCAGCAGCCAAGGGGTGAAGGGGGAGTATGGCTACACCTTC	CASSQGVKGEYGYTF
TRBV20-1	TRBD1	NA	TRBJ1-5	TGCAGTGCTAGTCGGACAGGGAACCAGCCCCAGCATTTT	CSASRTGNQPQHF
TRBV19	NA	NA	TRBJ2-7	TGTGCCAGTAGTATGACCGCGTCCTACGAGCAGTACTTC	CASSMTASYEQYF
TRBV27	TRBD1	NA	TRBJ1-2	TGTGCCAGCAGTTTTGGGGCGAACAGGGGAAGCTATGGCTACACCTTC	CASSFGANRGSYGYTF
TRBV3-1/TRBV3-2	TRBD1	NA	TRBJ2-1	TGTGCCAGCAGCCAAGTAGGGGGCCGAGGGCAGTTCTTC	CASSQVGGRGQFF
TRBV6-5	NA	few	TRBJ1-1	TGTGCCAGCAAAAGGACACGGAACACTGAAGCTTTCTTT	CASKRTRNTEAFF
TRBV9	NA	NA	TRBJ1-6	TGTGCCAGCAGCGTAGATGCCCGCGCGAATTCACCCCTCCACTTT	CASSVDARANSPLHF
TRBV19	TRBD1	NA	TRBJ1-2	TGTGCCAGTAGTAGACAGGGGGTCTATGGCTACACCTTC	CASSRQGVYGYTF
TRBV4-2	TRBD2	NA	TRBJ2-7	TGTGCCAGCAGCCAAGAACTAGCGGGGTCCGGGGGGCAGTACTTC	CASSQELAGSGGQYF
TRBV30	NA	NA	TRBJ1-2	TGTGCCTGGAGTCCTCATGGGGGGAGCTATGGCTACACCTTC	CAWSPHGGSYGYTF
TRBV15	NA	NA	TRBJ1-1	TGTGCCACCAGCACCCGCACTGGGGGGGCCACTGAAGCTTTCTTT	CATSTRTGGATEAFF
TRBV11-1	NA	NA	TRBJ1-6	TGTGCCAGCAGCTTAGAGTCGACTAATTCACCCCTCCACTTT	CASSLESTNSPLHF
TRBV6-1	TRBD2	NA	TRBJ2-1	TGTGCCAGCAGTGAAAGGACTAGCGGGTTGAATGAGCAGTTCTTC	CASSERTSGLNEQFF
TRBV6-2/TRBV6-3	TRBD2	once	TRBJ2-1	TGTGCCAGCAGTTACTCAGGAGGGGGACTAGCGGGAGGGTACAATGAGCAGTTCTTC	CASSYSGGGLAGGYNEQFF
TRBV28	NA	NA	TRBJ1-4	TGTGCCAGCAGTTTATGGATAGGGGGGGCTACTAATGAAAAACTGTTTTTT	CASSLWIGGATNEKLFF
TRBV6-2/TRBV6-3	NA	NA	TRBJ2-1	TGTGCCAGCAGTTACTCTGGTCGAAATGAGCAGTTCTTC	CASSYSGRNEQFF
TRBV11-2	NA	NA	TRBJ2-2	TGTGCCAGCACCCCGAGGGCCAGGTCGGCCGGGGAGCTGTTTTTT	CASTPRARSAGELFF
TRBV11-1	NA	NA	TRBJ1-6	TGTGCCAGCAGCACCGCTAATTCACCCCTCCACTTT	CASSTANSPLHF
TRBV28	NA	NA	TRBJ1-1	TGTGCCAGCAGTCCCGGACAGATCACTGAAGCTTTCTTT	CASSPGQITEAFF
TRBV19	NA	once	TRBJ1-1	TGTGCCAGTAGTGTACAGGGACCGGGGCCCACTGAAGCTTTCTTT	CASSVQGPGPTEAFF
TRBV9	NA	NA	TRBJ1-6	TGTGCCAGCAGCGGGGAGTGGGGTTCACCCCTCCACTTT	CASSGEWGSPLHF
TRBV20-1	TRBD1	few	TRBJ1-1	TGCAGCGTCAGGGGGGGCGGAGAAGCTTTCTTT	CSVRGGGEAFF